The 7 T cell receptor beta chains presented below share a single source sample, sequenced in a study of identical twins. TCRdb re-called the 5' RACE reads through MiXCR, storing one row per CDR3 protein. Counted here are around 370,000 distinct CDR3 sequences, approximately 8.7% occurring once; the ten biggest clones make up more than 8%. Sequenced: naive T cells sorted from blood. These receptor sequences come from a woman aged 45 to 65 in good health.

The chain carries TRBV9 and TRBJ2-5; possibly TRBD1 for D (5 bases). CDR3 size: 15 residues. The germline V gene has CDR1 SGDLS and CDR2 YYNGEE. Trimming cost V 4 bases and J 2 bases, with 15 bases left between them. CDR3: CASSFQTALQETQYF. DNA for the CDR3: TGTGCCAGCAGCTTCCAGACAGCGCTACAAGAGACCCAGTACTTC.

This clonotype came up many times. The rearrangement uses TRBV9 and TRBJ2-5; D not certain. Germline lookup yields CDR1 SGDLS and CDR2 YYNGEE. V shed 0 bases and J shed 4 bases, with 10 bases lying between them. This CDR3 contains 14 residues. The DNA for the CDR3 is TGTGCCAGCAGCGTAGAGACTGGCTCAGAGACCCAGTACTTC. Translation gives CASSVETGSETQYF.

This clonotype occurred many times. The chain links TRBV20-1 to TRBJ2-1, with 12 bases identical to TRBD2. This CDR3 region has 14 residues. With V trimmed by 6 bases and J by 3 bases, 3 bases remained unmatched. Germline CDR1 is DFQATT and CDR2 is SNEGSKA (reference sequence). CDR3 residues: CSATGLAGYNEQFF. The CDR3 DNA sequence: TGCAGTGCAACGGGACTAGCGGGCTACAATGAGCAGTTCTTC.

V usage is TRBV24-1 and J usage is TRBJ2-1; 13 nucleotides align to TRBD2. Germline V gives CDR1 KGHDR, CDR2 SFDVKD. CDR3 length: 16 amino acids. V trimming: 4 bases; J trimming: 4 bases; junction bases outside the gene matches: 3. The CDR3 nucleotides read TGTGCCACCAGTGACCCGACTAGCGGGGGGTACAATGAGCAGTTCTTC. Amino acids: CATSDPTSGGYNEQFF.

The gene calls are TRBV20-1 and TRBJ2-5, with 10 positions matching TRBD2. CDR3 length equals 17 residues. V shed 0 bases and J 5 bases; nucleotides not matched to a gene: 12. Germline V CDR1 and CDR2: DFQATT, SNEGSKA (reference sequence). The CDR3 protein is CSARDVSLAGARETQYF. The CDR3 DNA reads as TGCAGTGCTAGAGATGTTAGTCTAGCGGGAGCTCGTGAGACCCAGTACTTC.

This clonotype has only a few counts. The chain has TRBV6-1 and TRBJ2-3; no firm D call. The germline V and J ends were trimmed by 2 bases and 0 bases, with 12 bases remaining between them. Germline V gene lookup returns CDR1 MNHNS and CDR2 SASEGT. The CDR3 has 16 residues. This chain's CDR3 is CASSESPAPSTDTQYF. Here the CDR3 DNA reads TGTGCCAGCAGTGAAAGTCCAGCCCCAAGCACAGATACGCAGTATTTT.

This clonotype was counted only a few times. The chain is built from TRBV6-5 and TRBJ2-1, with D perhaps matching TRBD1 or TRBD2 (6 bases each). The CDR3 is made up of 12 amino acids. V dropped 8 bases and J dropped 9 bases, with 14 bases sitting between them. Germline loops: CDR1 MNHEY, CDR2 SVGAGI. The CDR3 sequence is CASGNGGVEQFF. In DNA form, the CDR3 reads TGTGCCAGCGGGAACGGGGGCGTTGAGCAGTTCTTC.